Sequencing of this T cell receptor beta chain was carried out in a study of siplizumab effects on memory and regulatory T cells. Assays were performed on roughly 10^5 TCR templates per sample. The assay was immunoSEQ multiplex PCR, and TCRdb's table has in-frame clones only and misses some. The top ten hold about 18% of the sample, which has 85,000 or so clones, approximately 95% seen once. Overall study results and limits: Siplizumab conditions gave an average of around 64% Treg-derived mappable alloreactive CD4+ clones, versus 26.9% for controls.

The V gene lost 4 bases and the J gene lost 7 bases, with 20 bases spanning the gap. Germline CDR1 reads MNHEY; CDR2 reads SMNVEV (reference sequence). CDR3 length equals 16 residues. For this clone: The antigen remains unidentified.

The chain joins TRBV27 to TRBJ2-1; the D gene is possibly TRBD2 (5 bases). The TCR was taken from a human donor in good health. What was sequenced was CD8+ T cells sorted from blood. CDR3 DNA sequence: TGTGCCAGCAGTTGGGGAGTAAGTCCAGGCACTAATGAGCAGTTCTTC. It encodes CASSWGVSPGTNEQFF.